The next 23 T cell receptor beta chains were all read from a single sample in a study of beta chain features in type 1 diabetes (dated by TCRdb to the late 2010s). The study at large found these results: Type 1 diabetes patients showed a moderate but significant shortening of TCRB CDR3 length in all four CD4+ subsets.

The receptor library was made with the immunoSEQ multiplex PCR assay. The entire isolated RNA was reverse transcribed using the High Capacity cDNA Reverse Transcription Kit, and thus expressed TCRB transcripts were sequenced. TCRdb carries this immuneACCESS record with in-frame sequences only. Its versions omit some clonotypes, under half of them owing to an unresolved V gene in the studies checked, with the rest unexplained. The sample yields approximately 15,000 clones; 65% to 85% were counted once. Less than 0.4% of the sample lies in the top ten. Their cognate antigens are unknown. The sequenced sample consisted of stem cell memory CD4+ T cells from blood. The sample's cell subset or site label, in plain terms: stem cell-like memory CD4+ T cells. These TCRs come from a woman between 18 and 29 years old with type 1 diabetes.

CDR3 protein: CSVEMGQAKRKLFF. DNA of the CDR3: TGCAGCGTTGAAATGGGACAGGCTAAGCGAAAACTGTTTTTT. The chain is built from TRBV29-1 and TRBJ1-4; 8 bases map to TRBD1. V shed 2 bases and J 10 bases; nucleotides not matched to a gene: 9. The CDR3 spans 14 residues. Germline CDR1 SQVTM, CDR2 ANQGSEA.

This clone was seen more than once but under ten times. The chain is built from TRBV4-3 and TRBJ2-1, with 9 positions matching TRBD2. Germline V gives CDR1 LGHNA, CDR2 YSLEER. V trimming: 1 base; J trimming: 9 bases; junction bases outside the gene matches: 4. The CDR3 is 14 amino acids. The DNA of the CDR3 is TGCGCCAGCAGCCAAGGGTCGGGACTAGCTGAGCAGTTCTTC. It translates to CASSQGSGLAEQFF.

The V call is TRBV27, the J call TRBJ2-5; tentatively, D is TRBD1 (6 bases). The DNA end is a closer match to TRBJ2-7, so the J assignment may be wrong. Germline V gives CDR1 MNHEY, CDR2 SMNVEV (reference sequence). This CDR3 region has 15 residues. CDR3 residues: CASSLAGQSTYEQYF. CDR3 nucleotides: TGTGCCAGCAGTTTAGCAGGACAGAGTACCTACGAGCAGTACTTC.

The gene calls are TRBV10-2 and TRBJ1-1; 9 nucleotides align to TRBD1. This CDR3 is built from 13 residues. Germline CDR1 is WSHSY and CDR2 is SAAADI. Trimming removed 8 bases from V and 1 base from J; junction bases left unmatched: 2. This chain's CDR3 is CASRGQGNTEAFF. CDR3 nucleotide sequence: TGCGCCAGCCGGGGACAGGGGAACACTGAAGCTTTCTTT.

V is TRBV28 and J is TRBJ1-2; D possibly corresponds to TRBD1 (5 bases). The V and J ends lost 6 bases and 7 bases respectively, with 24 bases between them. CDR1 and CDR2 from the germline V gene are MDHEN and SYDVKM. The CDR3 runs 16 residues. This CDR3 reads CASRLTAGTKTGGYTF. DNA for the CDR3: TGTGCCAGCAGGCTGACGGCCGGGACTAAAACAGGTGGCTACACCTTC.

The chain has TRBV2 and TRBJ2-1, with D possibly TRBD2 on 5 matching bases. This CDR3 has 12 residues. The germline V gene encodes CDR1 SNHLY and CDR2 FYNNEI. V dropped 6 bases and J dropped 4 bases, with 7 bases sitting between them. CDR3 in amino acids: CASSGLYNEQFF. The CDR3 DNA reads as TGTGCCAGCAGCGGACTTTACAATGAGCAGTTCTTC.

The chain is built from TRBV7-4 and TRBJ2-5; 8 nucleotides agree with TRBD1. After removal of 2 bases from V and 3 bases from J, the junction contained 23 bases not matched to a gene. This CDR3 contains 21 residues. Germline CDR1 and CDR2: SGHVT and SQSDAQ. CDR3 in amino acids: CASSLIAERLGQGSFKETQYF. The CDR3 coding sequence is TGTGCCAGCAGCTTAATTGCCGAGCGCCTTGGACAGGGAAGTTTTAAAGAGACCCAGTACTTC.

Here the CDR3 DNA reads TGTGCCAGCAGTGACCCTTCTAGCGGCCCGGCGGGGGATACGCAGTATTTT. As protein: CASSDPSSGPAGDTQYF. The rearrangement joins TRBV6-4 to TRBJ2-3, with TRBD2 matching over 7 bases. This CDR3 has 17 amino acids. V shed 2 bases, J shed 6 bases, and the junction held 14 bases outside the gene matches. Germline-derived CDR1 and CDR2 are MRHNA and SNTAGT.

The chain couples TRBV10-3 to TRBJ2-1, with 8 bases fitting TRBD1. The J segment lost 6 bases and the V segment lost 4 bases, leaving 5 bases of the junction unmatched. CDR3 size: 14 residues. The V gene's germline CDR1 is ENHRY and CDR2 SYGVKD. The CDR3 region has the DNA TGTGCCATCAGTGGACAGGGGCTAGGCAATGAGCAGTTCTTC. Protein: CAISGQGLGNEQFF.

This clone showed up just once. V gene TRBV7-2 combines with J gene TRBJ1-2, with D possibly matching TRBD1 (6 bases). Per the germline V gene, CDR1 is SGHTA and CDR2 is FQGNSA. The CDR3 is 13 amino acids. Deletions cut 2 bases from V and 3 bases from J, with 7 bases between. The CDR3: CASSLTGYYGYTF. CDR3 in DNA: TGTGCCAGCAGCTTAACAGGGTACTATGGCTACACCTTC.

The V gene is TRBV4-3, the J gene TRBJ2-4; unclear D gene. The CDR3 consists of 15 residues. V gave up 1 base and J gave up 0 bases, with 7 bases separating them. Germline CDR1 reads LGHNA; CDR2 reads YSLEER. The CDR3 spells CASSQVSVAKNIQYF. The CDR3 DNA reads as TGCGCCAGCAGCCAAGTTAGTGTAGCCAAAAACATTCAGTACTTC.

The rearrangement joins TRBV21-1 to TRBJ2-1; the table's D call TRBD2 went unverified against the DNA. TRBV21-1 is a recognized pseudogene. The CDR3 sequence is 18 residues long. The CDR3 loop reads CASKAGQGCLAGHNEQFF. DNA of the CDR3: TGTGCCAGCAAAGCGGGACAGGGGTGTCTAGCGGGACACAATGAGCAGTTCTTC.

J is TRBJ2-1 and V is TRBV11-2; TRBD2 aligns across 9 bases. V lost 1 base, J lost 0 bases, and 4 bases stayed unmatched. CDR3 length: 17 amino acids. CDR1 is SGHAT, CDR2 FQNNGV, per germline. The CDR3 region is CASSLALAGNSYNEQFF. The DNA for the CDR3 is TGTGCCAGCAGCTTAGCTCTAGCGGGAAACTCCTACAATGAGCAGTTCTTC.

This rearrangement joins TRBV28 to TRBJ2-7; 7 bases fit TRBD1. The CDR3 length is 13 residues. The V and J ends lost 5 bases and 11 bases, in that order; junction bases with no gene match: 12. Germline V gene data show CDR1 as MDHEN and CDR2 as SYDVKM. The CDR3 region has the DNA TGTGCCAGCAGTAGTGACAGGGTACTACCCAAGTACTTC. Residues: CASSSDRVLPKYF.

V and J are TRBV27 and TRBJ1-1; 8 bases agree with TRBD1. Unmatched junction bases numbered 3, after V lost 0 bases and J lost 0 bases. The CDR3 is made up of 16 amino acids. Germline V CDR1 and CDR2: MNHEY, SMNVEV (reference sequence). In DNA form, the CDR3 reads TGTGCCAGCAGTTTATCGGGGGACAGGTTGAACACTGAAGCTTTCTTT. Its translation is CASSLSGDRLNTEAFF.

The J gene is TRBJ2-5, the V gene TRBV27, with 9 bases aligning to TRBD1. Matching the DNA end better, TRBJ2-7 makes the J call doubtful. This CDR3 has 14 residues. Germline V gene sequence: CDR1 MNHEY, CDR2 SMNVEV (reference sequence). In nucleotides, the CDR3 is TGTGCCAGCAGTTTTGAGACAGGGGGCTACGAGCAGTACTTC. This codes for CASSFETGGYEQYF.

The chain uses TRBV7-2 and TRBJ2-3; 13 positions match TRBD2. Germline CDR1 is SGHTA and CDR2 is FQGNSA. Trimming took 2 bases from V and 4 from J; bases not matched to a gene: 9. This CDR3 spans 18 amino acids. CDR3 protein: CASSLLGGTSGTSDTQYF. The CDR3 region has the DNA TGTGCCAGCAGCTTACTAGGTGGGACTAGCGGGACGTCAGATACGCAGTATTTT.

This rearrangement joins TRBV7-9 to TRBJ1-4; no definite D call. CDR3 size: 15 residues. The V end was cut by 5 bases, the J end by 5 bases, with 15 bases between. From germline, CDR1 is SEHNR and CDR2 FQNEAQ (reference sequence). The CDR3 spells CASSETGIWNEKLFF. Here the CDR3 DNA reads TGTGCCAGCAGCGAAACCGGGATCTGGAATGAAAAACTGTTTTTT. The full variable domain, rest sourced from reference TRBV7-9 and TRBJ1-4, is DTGVSQNPRHKITKRGQNVTFRCDPISEHNRLYWYRQTLGQGPEFLTYFQNEAQLEKSRLLSDRFSAERPKGSFSTLEIQRTEQGDSAMYLCASSETGIWNEKLFFGSGTQLSVL.

The table lists this clone with a count of one. The rearrangement links TRBV30 to TRBJ1-1; TRBD1 matches 7 bases. Germline CDR1 GTSNPN, CDR2 SVGIG (reference sequence). There are 15 residues in the CDR3. The ends lost 2 bases at V and 3 bases at J; junction bases unmatched: 9. CDR3 DNA: TGTGCCTGGAGTAATTTGGGAAGGGGGCACACTGAAGCTTTCTTT. Translated: CAWSNLGRGHTEAFF.

This clone was counted only a few times. This chain links TRBV5-4 with TRBJ2-5; the match to TRBD1 covers 10 bases. In germline, CDR1 is SGHNT, CDR2 YYREEE (reference sequence). The CDR3 extends over 12 amino acids. V shed 7 bases and J 5 bases; nucleotides not matched to a gene: 2. CDR3 protein: CASRDRGETQYF. Written as DNA, the CDR3 is TGTGCCAGCCGGGACAGGGGTGAGACCCAGTACTTC.

This clone turned up a few times. The genes are TRBV10-2 and TRBJ1-2; D may be TRBD1 (6 bases). The V gene lost 0 bases and the J gene lost 1 base, with 15 bases spanning the gap. Germline V gene lookup returns CDR1 WSHSY and CDR2 SAAADI. CDR3 length: 17 amino acids. CDR3 region: CASSESTRGARNYGYTF. The CDR3 DNA is TGCGCCAGCAGTGAGTCGACGCGGGGGGCGCGTAACTATGGCTACACCTTC.

The table lists this clone with a count of one. V is TRBV5-1 and J is TRBJ2-3; D may be TRBD2 (6 bases). Looked up from germline, CDR1 is SGHRS and CDR2 is YFSETQ. The V and J ends lost 2 bases and 5 bases respectively, with 12 bases between them. This CDR3 spans 14 amino acids. CDR3 DNA sequence: TGCGCCAGCAGCTTCTGGGAGGCCGAAGATACGCAGTATTTT. This translates into CASSFWEAEDTQYF. Full variable domain (missing parts from reference TRBV5-1 and TRBJ2-3): KAGVTQTPRYLIKTRGQQVTLSCSPISGHRSVSWYQQTPGQGLQFLFEYFSETQRNKGNFPGRFSGRQFSNSRSEMNVSTLELGDSALYLCASSFWEAEDTQYFGPGTRLTVL.

V usage is TRBV11-3 and J usage is TRBJ2-6; no definite D call. Germline CDR1 is SGHNT and CDR2 is YENEEA. Trimming cost V 5 bases and J 1 base, with 9 bases left between them. The length of the CDR3 is 15 residues. CDR3 nucleotide sequence: TGTGCCAGCAGCCCTCAGTTGTCTGGGGCCAACGTCCTGACTTTC. Its protein product is CASSPQLSGANVLTF.